The 12 T cell receptor beta chains presented below share a single source sample, sequenced in a study of cytomegalovirus exposure and HLA in healthy donors. The PCR ran on 60 Vbeta and 13 Jbeta primers. This table comes from immunoSEQ multiplex PCR, and its TCRdb copy is limited to in-frame clones, with some not included. The sample contains 120,000 to 150,000 clones, roughly 65% of which appear only once. The sample was PBMCs. These receptors all come from a man aged 60 to 75 in good health and CMV-seronegative.

The V and J genes are TRBV21-1 and TRBJ2-7; the table's D call TRBD1 went unverified against the DNA. TRBV21-1 is flagged as a pseudogene. This CDR3 is built from 18 residues. CDR3 amino acids: CASSPPGQGDLSSYEQYF. The CDR3 DNA reads TGTGCCAGCAGCCCCCCGGGACAGGGGGATCTAAGCTCCTACGAGCAGTACTTC.

This clone turned up a few times. The chain carries TRBV19 and TRBJ2-5; 9 positions match TRBD1. This CDR3 contains 13 residues. From germline, CDR1 is LNHDA and CDR2 SQIVND (reference sequence). Trimming removed 5 bases from V and 9 bases from J; junction bases left unmatched: 7. The CDR3 region is CASSPGQGTSQYF. The DNA of the CDR3 is TGTGCCAGTAGTCCGGGACAGGGTACATCCCAGTACTTC.

This sequence joins TRBV5-8 and TRBJ2-7; 7 bases fit TRBD2. V shed 5 bases and J 3 bases; nucleotides not matched to a gene: 2. The CDR3 sequence is 12 residues long. Germline loops: CDR1 SGHTS, CDR2 YDEGEE. As DNA, the CDR3 is TGTGCCAGCAGTCGGACTAGCTACGAGCAGTACTTC. This encodes CASSRTSYEQYF.

V and J are TRBV4-2 and TRBJ1-5, with 8 bases that match TRBD1. Losses at the gene ends were 0 bases for V and 0 bases for J; bases not matched to a gene: 4. The germline V gene has CDR1 LGHNA and CDR2 YNFKEQ. This CDR3 spans 17 amino acids. This CDR3 is CASSQDSGQGSNQPQHF. The CDR3 DNA is TGTGCCAGCAGCCAAGATTCAGGACAGGGTAGCAATCAGCCCCAGCATTTT.

The chain couples TRBV6-5 to TRBJ1-6, with TRBD1 matching over 8 bases. Per germline, CDR1 MNHEY and CDR2 SVGAGI. The CDR3 runs 15 residues. Unmatched junction bases numbered 6, after V lost 6 bases and J lost 5 bases. The CDR3 protein is CASSFGQGDNSPLHF. CDR3 coding DNA: TGTGCCAGCAGCTTCGGACAGGGTGATAATTCACCCCTCCACTTT.

This clone has a single count. This sequence joins TRBV19 and TRBJ1-1, with a tentative D call TRBD1 (5 bases). Trimming pared 3 bases from V and 3 bases from J, leaving 17 bases between. The CDR3 totals 16 residues. The V gene's germline CDR1 is LNHDA and CDR2 SQIVND (reference sequence). In nucleotides, the CDR3 is TGTGCCAGTAGTATCTATGTAGGGGTGAAGGACACTGAAGCTTTCTTT. It is translated as CASSIYVGVKDTEAFF.

The J gene is TRBJ1-2, the V gene TRBV30; no clear D. V was cut by 0 bases and J by 6 bases, with 8 bases left in between. Per germline, CDR1 GTSNPN and CDR2 SVGIG (reference sequence). There are 12 residues in the CDR3. The CDR3 region has the DNA TGTGCCTGGAGTGTACTCTTCGATGGCTACACCTTC. It translates to CAWSVLFDGYTF.

This chain links TRBV14 with TRBJ1-2; no clear D gene. V was cut by 0 bases and J by 4 bases, with 12 bases left in between. Germline CDR1 reads SGHDN; CDR2 reads FVKESK. This CDR3 has 15 amino acids. The CDR3 spells CASSQDSWRRYGYTF. CDR3 bases: TGTGCCAGCAGCCAAGATTCGTGGAGGCGCTATGGCTACACCTTC.

The rearrangement joins TRBV5-1 to TRBJ1-1; 9 nucleotides match TRBD1. V lost 2 bases, J lost 6 bases, and 2 bases stayed unmatched. Per germline, CDR1 SGHRS and CDR2 YFSETQ. This CDR3 contains 13 residues. CDR3 sequence: CASSLQGAAEAFF. In DNA form, the CDR3 reads TGCGCCAGCAGCTTACAGGGGGCGGCTGAAGCTTTCTTT.

This clone occurred a few times. This chain joins TRBV19 and TRBJ1-2; 7 positions agree with TRBD1. Germline lookup yields CDR1 LNHDA and CDR2 SQIVND (reference sequence). Trimming cost V 5 bases and J 6 bases; bases outside gene matches: 9. This CDR3 has 14 amino acids. The CDR3 reads CASSPQTGINGYTF. For the CDR3, the DNA is TGTGCCAGTAGTCCCCAGACAGGGATCAATGGCTACACCTTC.

The CDR3 spells CSVEDGRRQGINEQFF. CDR3 sequence (DNA): TGCAGCGTTGAAGATGGGAGACGCCAAGGGATCAATGAGCAGTTCTTC. The chain recombines TRBV29-1 with TRBJ2-1; possibly TRBD2 for D (5 bases). Germline values: CDR1 SQVTM, CDR2 ANQGSEA. This CDR3 is built from 16 residues. V was trimmed by 0 bases and J by 6 bases, leaving 18 bases between them.

This clone is a singleton in its sample. This chain joins TRBV27 and TRBJ2-1; 8 bases are shared with TRBD2. The V segment lost 6 bases and the J segment 13 bases; nucleotides outside the gene matches: 11. The CDR3 consists of 13 residues. Germline lookup yields CDR1 MNHEY and CDR2 SMNVEV (reference sequence). The DNA for the CDR3 is TGTGCCAGCAGCCAGACAACTAGCGGACGACAGTTCTTC. It translates to CASSQTTSGRQFF.